Detailed here is one TCR beta chain. The target antigen is unknown. This sample was included in a study of shared clonotypes between healthy human individuals. The data were produced by immunoSEQ multiplex PCR, yet TCRdb's version contains in-frame clones alone and is incomplete. The sample gives 1.5 million to 2.5 million clones, roughly 95% of which show up once; approximately 1% is in the top ten. The ends were cut back, 0 bases at V and 0 bases at J, with 6 bases in the middle. CDR1 is PRHDT and CDR2 is FYEKMQ in the germline V gene (reference sequence). This CDR3 contains 16 residues. Regarding the study as a whole: In contrast to clonotypes shared by all four donors, non-shared clonotypes had lower generation probabilities.

The naive CD8 fraction comprised CD45RO-negative cells positively selected for CCR7 and excluded terminally differentiated effector memory CD45RA+ cells. The specimen was naive CD8+ T cells sorted from blood. The sequence came from a young man in good health. J is TRBJ2-6 and V is TRBV13; D call uncertain. DNA for the CDR3: TGTGCCAGCAGCTTAGGTGGGATCTCTGGGGCCAACGTCCTGACTTTC. This encodes CASSLGGISGANVLTF.